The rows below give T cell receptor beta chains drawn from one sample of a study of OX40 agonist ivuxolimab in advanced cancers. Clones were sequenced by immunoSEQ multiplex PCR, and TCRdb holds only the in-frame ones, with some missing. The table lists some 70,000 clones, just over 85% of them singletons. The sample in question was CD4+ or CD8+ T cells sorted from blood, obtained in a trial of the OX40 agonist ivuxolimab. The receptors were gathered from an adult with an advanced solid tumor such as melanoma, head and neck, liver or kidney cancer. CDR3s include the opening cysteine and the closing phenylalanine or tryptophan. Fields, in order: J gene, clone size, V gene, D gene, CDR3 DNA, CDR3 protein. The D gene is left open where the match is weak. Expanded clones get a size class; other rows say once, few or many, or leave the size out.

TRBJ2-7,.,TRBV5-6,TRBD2,TGTGCCAGCAGTCGCCTAGCGGTCTACGAGCAGTACTTC,CASSRLAVYEQYF
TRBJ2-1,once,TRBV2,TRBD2,TGTGCCAGCAGTGCCTTTGCGGGGGGTCCCAATGAGCAGTTCTTC,CASSAFAGGPNEQFF
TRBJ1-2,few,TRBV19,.,TGTGCCAGTACCTCGGGACATGATCCATATGGCTACACCTTC,CASTSGHDPYGYTF
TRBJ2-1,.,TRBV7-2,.,TGTGCCAGCAGCCCCTATATATCCGGGACGGAGCAGTTCTTC,CASSPYISGTEQFF
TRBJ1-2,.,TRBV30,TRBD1,TGTGCCTATGGACAGGGGTTTGGCTACACCTTC,CAYGQGFGYTF
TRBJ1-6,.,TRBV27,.,TGTGCCAGCAGTTTGGAGCCTATAGCTTCACCCCTCCACTTT,CASSLEPIASPLHF
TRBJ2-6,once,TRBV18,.,TGTGCCAGCTCAAATGTTAGGAGCGGGGCCAACGTCCTGACTTTC,CASSNVRSGANVLTF
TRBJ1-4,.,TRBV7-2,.,TGTGCCAGCAGAAATCGACAGGCGGAAAAACTGTTTTTT,CASRNRQAEKLFF
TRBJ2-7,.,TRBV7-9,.,TGTGCCAGCAGCCTCTCCTCCTACGAGCAGTACTTC,CASSLSSYEQYF
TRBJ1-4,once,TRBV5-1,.,TGCGCCAGCAGCTTGGGAGGGGATAATGAAAAACTGTTTTTT,CASSLGGDNEKLFF
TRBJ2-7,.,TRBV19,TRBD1,TGTGCCAGTATGTCCGGGACAGGGGGGACCGAGCAGTACTTC,CASMSGTGGTEQYF
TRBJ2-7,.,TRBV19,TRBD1,TGTGCCAGTAGTAGACCCGGGACAGACTACGAGCAGTACTTC,CASSRPGTDYEQYF
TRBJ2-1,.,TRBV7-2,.,TGTGCCAGCAGCTTAGGGCAGGGATCCTACAATGAGCAGTTCTTC,CASSLGQGSYNEQFF
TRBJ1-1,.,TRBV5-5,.,TGTGCCAGCAGCTCAGACACCGTGAACACTGAAGCTTTCTTT,CASSSDTVNTEAFF
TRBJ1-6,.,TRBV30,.,TGTGCCTGGAGTAATCGGGCGAGTGGGGGGGCCCTCCACTTT,CAWSNRASGGALHF
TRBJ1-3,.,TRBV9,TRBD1,TGTGCCAGCAGCGCCGGGACAGGGGTCGGAAACACCATATATTTT,CASSAGTGVGNTIYF
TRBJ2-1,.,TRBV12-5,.,TGTGCTAGTGGCCCCACCTCGGCTTCATACAATGAGCAGTTCTTC,CASGPTSASYNEQFF
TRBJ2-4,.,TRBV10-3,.,TGTGCCATCAGTGACGTGGGGGTTGCCAAAAACATTCAGTACTTC,CAISDVGVAKNIQYF
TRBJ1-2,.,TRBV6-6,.,TGTGCCAGCGCCTCGACGGTCTATGGCTACACCTTC,CASASTVYGYTF
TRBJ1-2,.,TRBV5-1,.,TGCGCCAGCAGCTTACAGACGGCAAACTATGGCTACACCTTC,CASSLQTANYGYTF
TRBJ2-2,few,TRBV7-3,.,TGTGCCAGCAGCCTGACAAATACACCGAACACCGGGGAGCTGTTTTTT,CASSLTNTPNTGELFF
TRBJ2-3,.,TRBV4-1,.,TGCGCCAGCAGCCAAGGGACCGGGAAAATCGATACGCAGTATTTT,CASSQGTGKIDTQYF
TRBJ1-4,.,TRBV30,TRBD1,TGTGCCTGGGGACGGACAGGGGCCGGGGGGCCTAATGAAAAACTGTTTTTT,CAWGRTGAGGPNEKLFF
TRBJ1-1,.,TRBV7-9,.,TGTGCCAGCAGACGCAGGGGTCTGGAGACTGAAGCTTTCTTT,CASRRRGLETEAFF
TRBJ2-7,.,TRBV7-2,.,TGTGCCAGCAGCGTCAGGGTAGGGGCCTACGAGCAGTACTTC,CASSVRVGAYEQYF
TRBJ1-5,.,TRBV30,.,TGTGCCTGGAGTGGTGGTGGCAGATATCAGCCCCAGCATTTT,CAWSGGGRYQPQHF
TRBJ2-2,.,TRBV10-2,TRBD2,TGCGCCAGCAGTGTGGCCGGGGGGGCCGGTACCGGGGAGCTGTTTTTT,CASSVAGGAGTGELFF
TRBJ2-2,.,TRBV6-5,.,TGTGCCAGCAGTTACCTCAGCCGGGGTCGGGCCGGGGAGCTGTTTTTT,CASSYLSRGRAGELFF
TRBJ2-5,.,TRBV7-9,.,TGTGCCAGCAGCTACAGGGTTCAAGAGACCCAGTACTTC,CASSYRVQETQYF
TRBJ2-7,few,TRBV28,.,TGTGCCAGCAGCCAACCGGGAAGACCCCCCTACGAGCAGTACTTC,CASSQPGRPPYEQYF
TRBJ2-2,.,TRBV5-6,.,TGTGCCAGCAGCTTGGAATCACGAAACACCGGGGAGCTGTTTTTT,CASSLESRNTGELFF
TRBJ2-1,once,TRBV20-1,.,TGCAGTGCTAGAGCTCCGGATGAGCAGTTCTTC,CSARAPDEQFF
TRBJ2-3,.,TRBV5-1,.,TGCGCCAGCAGCCTGAGACAGGGCACAGATACGCAGTATTTT,CASSLRQGTDTQYF
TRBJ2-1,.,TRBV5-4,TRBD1,TGTGCCAGCAGCTTTGACAGGGACAGCTCCTACAATGAGCAGTTCTTC,CASSFDRDSSYNEQFF
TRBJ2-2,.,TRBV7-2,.,TGTGCCAGCAGCTTATACACAGCAAACACCGGGGAGCTGTTTTTT,CASSLYTANTGELFF
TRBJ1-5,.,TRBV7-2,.,TGTGCCAGCAGTCAGGATAGCAATCAGCCCCAGCATTTT,CASSQDSNQPQHF
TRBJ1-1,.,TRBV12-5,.,TGTGCTAGTGGCCCTGGACAGTTAAACACTGAAGCTTTCTTT,CASGPGQLNTEAFF
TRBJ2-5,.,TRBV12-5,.,TGTGCTAGTGGCATGGGGAACAGCCAAGAGACCCAGTACTTC,CASGMGNSQETQYF
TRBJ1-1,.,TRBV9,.,TGTGCCAGCAGCGTAGTCTTGGGGCCGAACACTGAAGCTTTCTTT,CASSVVLGPNTEAFF
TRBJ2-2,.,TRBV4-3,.,TGCGCCAAAATACTAAAGGGTGTGTCGACCGGGGAGCTGTTTTTT,CAKILKGVSTGELFF
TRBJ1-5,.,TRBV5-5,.,TGTGCCAGCAGCTTGTCCGGAGGCGGCCCTAATCAGCCCCAGCATTTT,CASSLSGGGPNQPQHF